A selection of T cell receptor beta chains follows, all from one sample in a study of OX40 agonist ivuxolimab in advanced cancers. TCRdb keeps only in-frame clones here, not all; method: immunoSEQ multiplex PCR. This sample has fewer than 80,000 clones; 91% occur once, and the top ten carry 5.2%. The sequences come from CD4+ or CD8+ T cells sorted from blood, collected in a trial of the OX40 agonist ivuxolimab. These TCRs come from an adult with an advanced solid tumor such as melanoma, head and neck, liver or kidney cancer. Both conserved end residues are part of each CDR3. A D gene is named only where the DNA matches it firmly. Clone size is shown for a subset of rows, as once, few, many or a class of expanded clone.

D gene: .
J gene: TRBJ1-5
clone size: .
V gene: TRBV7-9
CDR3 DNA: TGTGCCAGCAGCTTGACCGACAGCCCCCAGCATTTT
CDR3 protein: CASSLTDSPQHF

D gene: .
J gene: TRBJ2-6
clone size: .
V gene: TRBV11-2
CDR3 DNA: TGTGCCAGCACTGGGGCCAACGTCCTGACTTTC
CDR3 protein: CASTGANVLTF

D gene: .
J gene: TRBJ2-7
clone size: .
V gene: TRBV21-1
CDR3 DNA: TGTGCCAGCAGCAAAGCGCTTAGGAGACGGCTGTACGAGCAGTACTTC
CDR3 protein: CASSKALRRRLYEQYF

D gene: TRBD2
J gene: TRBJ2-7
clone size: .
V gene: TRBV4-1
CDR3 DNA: TGCGCCAGCAGCTCGGGACTAGCGAAATCCTACGAGCAGTACTTC
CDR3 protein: CASSSGLAKSYEQYF

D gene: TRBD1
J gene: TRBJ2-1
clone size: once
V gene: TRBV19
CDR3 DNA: TGTGCCAGTAGTATACGTCACGGACAGGGGCTCAATGAGCAGTTCTTC
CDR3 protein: CASSIRHGQGLNEQFF

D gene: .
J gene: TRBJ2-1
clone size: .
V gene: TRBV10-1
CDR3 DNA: TGCGCCAGCAGTGAGGTCGGCAATGAGCAGTTCTTC
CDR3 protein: CASSEVGNEQFF

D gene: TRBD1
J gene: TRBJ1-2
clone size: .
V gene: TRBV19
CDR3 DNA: TGTGCCAGTAGCAAGGGGGCAATCTCGAGTGGCTACACCTTC
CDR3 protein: CASSKGAISSGYTF

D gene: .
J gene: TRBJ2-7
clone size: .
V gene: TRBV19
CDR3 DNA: TGTGCCAGTAGTTCAAGGTTCGAGCAGTACTTC
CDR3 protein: CASSSRFEQYF

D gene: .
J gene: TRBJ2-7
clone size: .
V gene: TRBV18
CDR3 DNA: TGTGCCAGCTCACCAAAGGGTACCTCCTACGAGCAGTACTTC
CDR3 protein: CASSPKGTSYEQYF

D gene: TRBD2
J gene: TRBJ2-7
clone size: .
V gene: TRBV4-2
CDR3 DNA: TGTGCCAGCAGCCAAGATCTACTAGCGGGCACCTACGAGCAGTACTTC
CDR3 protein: CASSQDLLAGTYEQYF

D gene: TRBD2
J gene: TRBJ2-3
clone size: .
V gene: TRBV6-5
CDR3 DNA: TGTGCCAGCAGCGGGACTAGCGTGAGCACAGATACGCAGTATTTT
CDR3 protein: CASSGTSVSTDTQYF

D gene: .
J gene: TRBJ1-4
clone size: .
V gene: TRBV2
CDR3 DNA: TGTGCCAGTTCGGGGGGGGTCGTTAATGAAAAACTGTTTTTT
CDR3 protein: CASSGGVVNEKLFF

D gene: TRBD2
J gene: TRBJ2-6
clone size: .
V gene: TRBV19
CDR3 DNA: TGTGCCAGTAGTATCGGGACTAGTAGTGGGTGGTTTGGGGCCAACGTCCTGACTTTC
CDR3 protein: CASSIGTSSGWFGANVLTF

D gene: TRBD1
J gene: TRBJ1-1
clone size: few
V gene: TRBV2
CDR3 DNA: TGTGCCAGCAGTGGACAGGGAGGGACTGAAGCTTTCTTT
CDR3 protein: CASSGQGGTEAFF